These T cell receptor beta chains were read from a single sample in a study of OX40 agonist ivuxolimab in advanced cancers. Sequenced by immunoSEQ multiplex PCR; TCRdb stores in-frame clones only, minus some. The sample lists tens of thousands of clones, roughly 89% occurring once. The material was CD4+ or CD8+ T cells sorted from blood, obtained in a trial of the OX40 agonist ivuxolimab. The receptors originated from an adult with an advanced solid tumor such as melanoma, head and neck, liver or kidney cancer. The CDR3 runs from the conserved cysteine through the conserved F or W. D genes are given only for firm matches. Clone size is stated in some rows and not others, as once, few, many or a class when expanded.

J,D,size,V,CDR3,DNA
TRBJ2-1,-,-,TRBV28,CASSKGGGAYNEQFF,TGTGCCAGCTCTAAGGGAGGAGGAGCCTACAATGAGCAGTTCTTC
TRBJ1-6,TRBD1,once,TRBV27,CASSYGTDNSPLHF,TGTGCCAGCAGTTATGGGACAGACAATTCACCCCTCCACTTT
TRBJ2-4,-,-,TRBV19,CASTPFEGTKNIQYF,TGTGCCAGTACCCCCTTCGAGGGGACCAAAAACATTCAGTACTTC
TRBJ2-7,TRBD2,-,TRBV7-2,CASSPLAGGLILEQYF,TGTGCCAGCAGCCCACTAGCGGGGGGCCTCATCTTGGAGCAGTACTTC
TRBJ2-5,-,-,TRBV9,CASSVVGGRGEETQYF,TGTGCCAGCAGCGTAGTAGGGGGCCGGGGGGAAGAGACCCAGTACTTC
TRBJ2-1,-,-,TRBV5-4,CAARMRGGDDNEQFF,TGTGCCGCCCGGATGAGGGGGGGAGACGACAATGAGCAGTTCTTC
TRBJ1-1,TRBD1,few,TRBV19,CASSIDRVLVRTEAFF,TGTGCCAGTAGTATTGACAGGGTCTTGGTTAGGACTGAAGCTTTCTTT
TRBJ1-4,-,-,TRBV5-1,CASSLASVNEKLFF,TGCGCCAGCAGCTTGGCGTCGGTGAATGAAAAACTGTTTTTT
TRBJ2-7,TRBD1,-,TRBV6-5,CASSYRQGAIMWQYF,TGTGCCAGCAGTTACCGACAGGGGGCGATTATGTGGCAGTACTTC
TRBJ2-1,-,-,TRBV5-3,CARSSADLGINEQFF,TGTGCCAGAAGCTCAGCGGATCTGGGTATCAATGAGCAGTTCTTC
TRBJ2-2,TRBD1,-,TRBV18,CASSPGQADTGELFF,TGTGCCAGCTCACCGGGACAGGCGGACACCGGGGAGCTGTTTTTT
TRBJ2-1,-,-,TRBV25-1,CASRKSTGGGRNEQFF,TGTGCCAGCAGGAAGAGCACAGGGGGAGGGCGCAATGAGCAGTTCTTC
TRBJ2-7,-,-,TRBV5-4,CASSLVGSYEQYF,TGTGCCAGCAGCTTGGTTGGGTCCTACGAGCAGTACTTC
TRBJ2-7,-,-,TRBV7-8,CASSLLEGAGEQYF,TGTGCCAGCAGCCTACTGGAAGGAGCCGGTGAGCAGTACTTC
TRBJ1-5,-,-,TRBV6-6,CASSYAGGNQPQHF,TGTGCCAGCAGTTACGCTGGAGGCAATCAGCCCCAGCATTTT
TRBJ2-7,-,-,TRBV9,CASSVSAVTYEQYF,TGTGCCAGCAGCGTATCTGCAGTGACCTACGAGCAGTACTTC
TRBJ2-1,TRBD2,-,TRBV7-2,CASSLRESSYNEQFF,TGTGCCAGCAGCTTGCGGGAGAGCTCCTACAATGAGCAGTTCTTC
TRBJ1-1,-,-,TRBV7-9,CASSSNTGNTEAFF,TGTGCCAGCAGCTCGAACACGGGGAACACTGAAGCTTTCTTT
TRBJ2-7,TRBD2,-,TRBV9,CASSVQAGGAYEQYF,TGTGCCAGCAGCGTACAAGCGGGAGGAGCCTACGAGCAGTACTTC
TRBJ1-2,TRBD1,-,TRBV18,CASSPRRDRGHGYTF,TGTGCCAGCTCACCACGGCGGGACAGGGGGCATGGCTACACCTTC
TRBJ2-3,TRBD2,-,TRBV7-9,CASSTSGLAGLLGTDTQYF,TGTGCCAGCAGCACCTCAGGACTAGCGGGACTCCTCGGCACAGATACGCAGTATTTT
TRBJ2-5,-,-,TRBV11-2,CASSPVSGQETQYF,TGTGCCAGCAGCCCCGTTAGCGGACAAGAGACCCAGTACTTC
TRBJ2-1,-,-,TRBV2,CASSDPRDPWGEEQFF,TGTGCCAGCAGTGACCCCCGGGACCCCTGGGGGGAGGAGCAGTTCTTC
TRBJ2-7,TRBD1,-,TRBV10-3,CAIRGDRGSYEQYF,TGTGCCATCAGGGGGGACAGGGGTAGCTACGAGCAGTACTTC
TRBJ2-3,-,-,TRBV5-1,CASSLDQATDTQYF,TGCGCCAGCAGCTTGGACCAGGCCACAGATACGCAGTATTTT
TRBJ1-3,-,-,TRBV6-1,CASSEGPGGNTIYF,TGTGCCAGCAGTGAAGGTCCGGGTGGAAACACCATATATTTT
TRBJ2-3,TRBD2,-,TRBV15,CATSRDFGTSGGADTQYF,TGTGCCACCAGCAGAGATTTCGGGACTAGCGGGGGGGCAGATACGCAGTATTTT
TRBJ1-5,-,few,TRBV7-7,CASSLSQNQPQHF,TGTGCCAGCAGCTTATCCCAGAATCAGCCCCAGCATTTT
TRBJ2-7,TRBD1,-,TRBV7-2,CASSLGQGVGKSYEQYF,TGTGCCAGCAGCTTAGGGCAGGGGGTCGGCAAAAGTTACGAGCAGTACTTC
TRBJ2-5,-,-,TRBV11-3,CASSPGRAAETQYF,TGTGCCAGCAGCCCCGGCAGGGCGGCAGAGACCCAGTACTTC
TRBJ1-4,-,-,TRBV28,CASSWAGKLFF,TGTGCCAGCAGTTGGGCAGGAAAACTGTTTTTT
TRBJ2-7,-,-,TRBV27,CATRSSYEQYF,TGTGCCACAAGGAGCTCCTACGAGCAGTACTTC
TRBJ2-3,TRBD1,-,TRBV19,CASSTRTGGEGNTQYF,TGTGCCAGTAGTACCCGGACAGGGGGCGAGGGTAATACGCAGTATTTT
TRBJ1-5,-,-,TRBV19,CASSIDLGGLSNQPQHF,TGTGCCAGTAGTATAGATCTTGGAGGCCTTAGCAATCAGCCCCAGCATTTT
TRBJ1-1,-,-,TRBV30,CAWSVRADLNEAFF,TGTGCCTGGAGTGTACGGGCAGATTTGAATGAAGCTTTCTTT
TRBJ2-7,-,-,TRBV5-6,CASSLGQEQYF,TGTGCCAGCAGCTTGGGACAAGAGCAGTACTTC
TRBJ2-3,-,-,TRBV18,CASSPRFSRVGGTDTQYF,TGTGCCAGCTCACCGAGATTTAGCAGGGTGGGTGGCACAGATACGCAGTATTTT
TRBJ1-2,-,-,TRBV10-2,CASSDGAGANYGYTF,TGCGCCAGCAGTGATGGGGCCGGGGCTAACTATGGCTACACCTTC
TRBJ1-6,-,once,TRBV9,CASSVGRNSYNSPLHF,TGTGCCAGCAGCGTAGGCAGGAACTCCTATAATTCACCCCTCCACTTT
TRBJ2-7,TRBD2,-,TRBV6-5,CASTRLAGDYEQYF,TGTGCCAGCACTAGACTAGCGGGCGACTACGAGCAGTACTTC
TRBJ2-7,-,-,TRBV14,CASSPRQRLSYEQYF,TGTGCCAGCAGCCCCCGACAGAGGCTCTCCTACGAGCAGTACTTC
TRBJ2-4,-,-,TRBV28,CASSLGGPRAKNIQYF,TGTGCCAGCAGTTTAGGGGGCCCGAGGGCCAAAAACATTCAGTACTTC
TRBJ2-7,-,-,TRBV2,CASSNPSSDAYEQYF,TGTGCCAGCAGTAACCCTAGTAGCGACGCTTACGAGCAGTACTTC
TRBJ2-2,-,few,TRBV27,CASSFQVGELFF,TGTGCCAGCAGTTTCCAGGTTGGGGAGCTGTTTTTT
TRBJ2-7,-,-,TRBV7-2,CASSFSRASYEQYF,TGTGCCAGCAGTTTTTCACGGGCATCCTACGAGCAGTACTTC
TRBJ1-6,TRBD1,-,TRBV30,CAWSVRDRPNSPLHF,TGTGCCTGGAGTGTACGGGACAGGCCTAATTCACCCCTCCACTTT